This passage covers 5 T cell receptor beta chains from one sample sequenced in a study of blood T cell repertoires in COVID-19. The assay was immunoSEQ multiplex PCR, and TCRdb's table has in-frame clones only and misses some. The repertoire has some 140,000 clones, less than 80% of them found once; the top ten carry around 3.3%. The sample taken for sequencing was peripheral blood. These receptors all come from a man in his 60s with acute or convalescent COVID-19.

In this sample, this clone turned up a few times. The CDR3 sequence is CASSRGLYSPLHF. The CDR3 DNA is TGTGCCAGCAGTCGAGGCCTCTATTCACCCCTCCACTTT. V and J are TRBV28 and TRBJ1-6, with unresolved D. The germline V gene encodes CDR1 MDHEN and CDR2 SYDVKM. Between the trimmed V and J ends, which lost 5 bases and 8 bases, there was a span of 10 bases. The CDR3 sequence is 13 residues long.

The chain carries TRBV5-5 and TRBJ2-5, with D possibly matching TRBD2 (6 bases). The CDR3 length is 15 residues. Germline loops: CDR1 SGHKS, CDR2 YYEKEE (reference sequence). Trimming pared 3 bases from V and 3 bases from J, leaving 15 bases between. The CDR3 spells CASSSSPWGEETQYF. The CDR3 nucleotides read TGTGCCAGCAGCTCCTCACCGTGGGGGGAAGAGACCCAGTACTTC.

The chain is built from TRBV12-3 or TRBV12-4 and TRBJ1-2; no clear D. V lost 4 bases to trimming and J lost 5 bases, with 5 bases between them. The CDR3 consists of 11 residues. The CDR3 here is CASSSGYGYTF. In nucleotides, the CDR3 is TGTGCCAGCAGTTCCGGGTATGGCTACACCTTC.

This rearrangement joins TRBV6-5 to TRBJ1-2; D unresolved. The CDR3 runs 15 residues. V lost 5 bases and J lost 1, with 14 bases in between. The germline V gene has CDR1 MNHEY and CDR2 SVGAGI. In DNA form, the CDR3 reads TGTGCCAGCAGTCGACGGACTGTGTTTAACTATGGCTACACCTTC. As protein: CASSRRTVFNYGYTF.

CDR3 in amino acids: CASSLQNSPLHF. DNA of the CDR3: TGTGCCAGCAGTTTGCAGAATTCACCCCTCCACTTT. The chain uses TRBV28 and TRBJ1-6; D remains unclear. Germline V CDR1 and CDR2: MDHEN, SYDVKM. This CDR3 has 12 amino acids. V was shortened by 3 bases and J by 7 bases, with 4 bases between the two germline ends.